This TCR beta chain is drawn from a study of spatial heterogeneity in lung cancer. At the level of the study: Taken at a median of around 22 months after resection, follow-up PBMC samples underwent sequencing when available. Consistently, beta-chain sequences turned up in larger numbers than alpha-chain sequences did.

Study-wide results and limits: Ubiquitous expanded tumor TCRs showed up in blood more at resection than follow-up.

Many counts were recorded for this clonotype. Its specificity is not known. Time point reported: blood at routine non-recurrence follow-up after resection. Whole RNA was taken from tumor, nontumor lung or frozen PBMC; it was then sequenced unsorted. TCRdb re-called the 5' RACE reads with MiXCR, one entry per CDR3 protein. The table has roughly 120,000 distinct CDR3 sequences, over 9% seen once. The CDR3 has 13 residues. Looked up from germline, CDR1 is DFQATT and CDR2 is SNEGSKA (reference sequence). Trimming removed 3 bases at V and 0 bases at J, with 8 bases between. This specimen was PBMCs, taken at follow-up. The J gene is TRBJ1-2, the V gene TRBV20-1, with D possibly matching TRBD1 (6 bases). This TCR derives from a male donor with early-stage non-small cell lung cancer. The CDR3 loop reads CSASGQTNYGYTF. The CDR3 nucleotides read TGCAGTGCTAGTGGACAGACTAACTATGGCTACACCTTC.